Below are 26 T cell receptor beta chains sequenced from a single sample in a study of control samples from healthy donors and cancer patients. Sequencing was performed with immunoSEQ multiplex PCR; in TCRdb, only in-frame clones are kept and a portion is missing. This sample yields some 120,000 clones, of which 80% to 95% are seen a single time; roughly 8.7% belongs to the top ten. The sample was blood. Receptor source: a man aged 18 to 35 in good health.

CDR3 in amino acids: CAWSIGTGAFGNQPQHF. The CDR3 region has the DNA TGTGCCTGGAGTATAGGGACGGGAGCTTTCGGCAATCAGCCCCAGCATTTT. V usage is TRBV30 and J usage is TRBJ1-5; D is possibly TRBD1 (5 bases). V was clipped by 2 bases and J by 2 bases, with 19 bases between them. The CDR3 sequence is 17 residues long. Per the germline V gene, CDR1 is GTSNPN and CDR2 is SVGIG (reference sequence).

The chain employs TRBV2 and TRBJ1-6; D might be TRBD1 (5 bases). Per germline, CDR1 SNHLY and CDR2 FYNNEI. CDR3 length: 14 amino acids. V was pared by 2 bases and J by 9 bases, with 11 bases between. The CDR3 loop is CASSERGAGSPLHF. In DNA, the CDR3 is TGTGCCAGCAGTGAACGAGGGGCGGGTTCACCCCTCCACTTT. The full variable domain, in which reference TRBV2 and TRBJ1-6 provide the parts outside the CDR3, is EPEVTQTPSHQVTQMGQEVILRCVPISNHLYFYWYRQILGQKVEFLVSFYNNEISEKSEIFDDQFSVERPDGSNFTLKIRSTKLEDSAMYFCASSERGAGSPLHFGNGTRLTVT.

The chain links TRBV14 to TRBJ1-6; possible D gene TRBD1, 6 bases. This CDR3 has 15 amino acids. CDR1 and CDR2 (germline): SGHDN, FVKESK. Trimming pared 0 bases from V and 7 bases from J, leaving 10 bases between. The CDR3 bases are TGTGCCAGCAGCCAAGATTTAGGGGGGAATTCACCCCTCCACTTT. Protein sequence: CASSQDLGGNSPLHF.

This clone was counted a single time. The chain carries TRBV7-9 and TRBJ2-7; D is possibly TRBD1 or TRBD2 (5 bases each). The CDR3 has 14 amino acids. The ends were cut back, 5 bases at V and 0 bases at J, with 11 bases in the middle. Germline V gene lookup returns CDR1 SEHNR and CDR2 FQNEAQ (reference sequence). Written as DNA, the CDR3 is TGTGCCAGCAGCACCGCAGGGAGCTCCTACGAGCAGTACTTC. This gives the protein CASSTAGSSYEQYF. Combining the CDR3 with reference TRBV7-9 and TRBJ2-7 gives the whole variable domain DTGVSQNPRHKITKRGQNVTFRCDPISEHNRLYWYRQTLGQGPEFLTYFQNEAQLEKSRLLSDRFSAERPKGSFSTLEIQRTEQGDSAMYLCASSTAGSSYEQYFGPGTRLTVT.

The sample holds one count of this clone. The same CDR3 arises from other DNA sequences in this sample as well. The chain couples TRBV12-3 or TRBV12-4 to TRBJ1-5; TRBD1 agrees at 7 bases. The junction had 0 bases not matched to a gene; V was cut back by 6 bases and J by 4 bases. The CDR3 is made up of 12 amino acids. CDR3 in DNA: TGTGCCAGCAGACAGGGGAATCAGCCCCAGCATTTT. This gives the protein CASRQGNQPQHF.

The chain recombines TRBV6-5 with TRBJ1-6; no definite D call. V lost 2 bases and J lost 9, with 11 bases in between. From germline, CDR1 is MNHEY and CDR2 SVGAGI. The CDR3 is made up of 14 amino acids. CDR3 sequence: CASSYGESASPLHF. As DNA, the CDR3 is TGTGCCAGCAGTTACGGGGAGTCTGCTTCACCCCTCCACTTT.

V and J are TRBV12-5 and TRBJ1-5; TRBD1 might be the D (5 bases). V lost 3 bases to trimming and J lost 5 bases, with 14 bases between them. Germline assignment: CDR1 LGHNT and CDR2 FRNRAP. This CDR3 is built from 15 residues. The CDR3 DNA reads as TGTGCTAGTGGTTTAGGACACAGCCCTGATCAGCCCCAGCATTTT. This translates into CASGLGHSPDQPQHF.

The chain employs TRBV2 and TRBJ1-6; the D gene is possibly TRBD1 (6 bases). Trimming left V 6 bases short and J 10 bases short, with 22 bases between. The CDR3 sequence is 16 residues long. Germline assignment: CDR1 SNHLY and CDR2 FYNNEI. DNA of the CDR3: TGTGCCAGCAGCGTGAGGGCGGGGGGGGCAAGGTCACCCCTCCACTTT. Its translation: CASSVRAGGARSPLHF.

The chain recombines TRBV6-5 with TRBJ2-7; D remains unclear. The V gene's germline CDR1 is MNHEY and CDR2 SVGAGI. Trimming took off 10 bases at V and 2 bases at J, with 12 bases between the two ends. The CDR3 has 12 residues. The CDR3 DNA reads as TGTGCCACGTCAGAGACGGCCTACGAGCAGTACTTC. It encodes CATSETAYEQYF.

The chain recombines TRBV5-4 with TRBJ1-2; 7 positions agree with TRBD1. There are 16 residues in the CDR3. Losses at the gene ends were 0 bases for V and 3 bases for J; bases not matched to a gene: 8. Germline V gene data show CDR1 as SGHNT and CDR2 as YYREEE (reference sequence). CDR3 region: CASSLDPARGDYGYTF. CDR3 sequence (DNA): TGTGCCAGCAGCTTGGACCCAGCCAGGGGGGACTATGGCTACACCTTC.

The chain uses TRBV6-1 and TRBJ1-4; a possible D gene is TRBD1 (5 bases). Germline V gives CDR1 MNHNS, CDR2 SASEGT. The CDR3 runs to 16 residues. Trimming shortened V by 4 bases and J by 3 bases, and 15 bases separated the two germline ends. The CDR3 DNA reads as TGTGCCAGCAGTGTGAGCAGGGTAGGGTCTAATGAAAAACTGTTTTTT. Amino acids: CASSVSRVGSNEKLFF.

The chain uses TRBV25-1 and TRBJ1-1; D is ambiguous. Germline CDR1 and CDR2: MGHDK and SYGVNS. V lost 2 bases and J lost 5, with 9 bases in between. The CDR3 runs to 13 residues. CDR3 DNA sequence: TGTGCCAGCAGTGAACCCGGGAGAACTGAAGCTTTCTTT. Translated: CASSEPGRTEAFF.

This clone occurred once. This chain links TRBV3-1 (or the pseudogene TRBV3-2) with TRBJ1-2; D uncertain. Germline CDR1 LGHDT, CDR2 YNNKEL (reference sequence). The CDR3 covers 12 residues. V lost 4 bases and J lost 8, with 11 bases in between. This chain's CDR3 is CASSPGGGGYTF. DNA for the CDR3: TGTGCCAGCAGCCCCGGCGGCGGGGGCTACACCTTC.

V gene TRBV4-1 combines with J gene TRBJ1-5; 8 nucleotides agree with TRBD1. The CDR3 runs to 16 residues. Per the germline V gene, CDR1 is MGHRA and CDR2 is YSYEKL. The V segment lost 0 bases and the J segment 5 bases; nucleotides outside the gene matches: 6. CDR3 nucleotide sequence: TGCGCCAGCAGCCAAGACCCGGGACAGGATCATCAGCCCCAGCATTTT. Residues: CASSQDPGQDHQPQHF.

The V call is TRBV10-1, the J call TRBJ1-1; D unclear. V was trimmed by 5 bases and J by 2 bases, leaving 9 bases between them. This CDR3 is 13 amino acids long. Germline loops: CDR1 WNHNN, CDR2 SYGVQD (reference sequence). DNA for the CDR3: TGCGCCAGCAGTCCGGGAGTAAACACTGAAGCTTTCTTT. This gives the protein CASSPGVNTEAFF.

The chain joins TRBV5-1 to TRBJ1-2; 7 nucleotides align to TRBD1. Germline V gene lookup returns CDR1 SGHRS and CDR2 YFSETQ. The CDR3 spans 14 residues. J lost 7 bases, V lost 0 bases, and 6 bases had no gene match. The CDR3 protein is CASSLGRGLGGYTF. As DNA, the CDR3 is TGCGCCAGCAGCTTGGGAAGGGGGCTCGGTGGCTACACCTTC.

The DNA of the CDR3 is TGTGCCAGCACAGATCTGACAGGGAGGAGCACTGAAGCTTTCTTT. Translating it yields CASTDLTGRSTEAFF. The chain carries TRBV27 and TRBJ1-1; 7 bases are a match to TRBD1. The V gene's germline CDR1 is MNHEY and CDR2 SMNVEV (reference sequence). Trimming cost V 7 bases and J 4 bases; bases outside gene matches: 12. The CDR3 contains 15 residues.

The chain recombines TRBV5-6 with TRBJ2-5; D is undetermined. Trimming left V 2 bases short and J 1 base short, with 6 bases between. The germline CDR1 and CDR2 sequences are SGHDT and YYEEEE. This CDR3 region has 13 residues. The DNA of the CDR3 is TGTGCCAGCAGCTTCTCTATCCAAGAGACCCAGTACTTC. Translation gives CASSFSIQETQYF.

The J gene is TRBJ2-1, the V gene TRBV2; the match to TRBD2 covers 10 bases. CDR1 SNHLY and CDR2 FYNNEI come from the germline V gene. Unmatched junction bases numbered 3, after V lost 7 bases and J lost 0 bases. The CDR3 length is 15 residues. CDR3: CASKRGGSSYNEQFF. The DNA for the CDR3 is TGTGCCAGCAAGCGGGGGGGTAGCTCCTACAATGAGCAGTTCTTC.

The CDR3 bases are TGTGCCAGCAGTTACTCGCGTTCAACTAATGAAAAACTGTTTTTT. Its protein product is CASSYSRSTNEKLFF. This chain uses TRBV6-6 with TRBJ1-4; D call uncertain. There are 15 residues in the CDR3. Trimming removed 0 bases at V and 0 bases at J, with 5 bases between. From germline, CDR1 is MNHNY and CDR2 SVGAGI (reference sequence).

This clone was seen once. Other DNA sequences within the sample encode an identical CDR3. The chain couples TRBV10-3 to TRBJ1-6; D is unclear. Germline CDR1 ENHRY, CDR2 SYGVKD. This CDR3 has 12 amino acids. V was pared by 2 bases and J by 6 bases, with 2 bases between. The CDR3: CAISESNSPLHF. The CDR3 DNA sequence: TGTGCCATCAGTGAGAGTAATTCACCCCTCCACTTT.

V and J are TRBV19 and TRBJ1-5; weak D call: TRBD1 (5 bases). The CDR3 sequence is 15 residues long. V was cut by 4 bases and J by 3 bases, with 13 bases left in between. Per the germline V gene, CDR1 is LNHDA and CDR2 is SQIVND (reference sequence). CDR3 nucleotides: TGTGCCAGTAGTACCAGGGAGACTCTCAATCAGCCCCAGCATTTT. Translating gives CASSTRETLNQPQHF.

The V and J genes are TRBV27 and TRBJ2-5; D possibly matches TRBD1 or TRBD2 (5 bases each). In germline, CDR1 is MNHEY, CDR2 SMNVEV (reference sequence). V dropped 3 bases and J dropped 2 bases, with 7 bases sitting between them. The CDR3 runs 13 residues. DNA for the CDR3: TGTGCCAGCAGTTTCGAGGGGCAAGAGACCCAGTACTTC. As protein: CASSFEGQETQYF.

The chain uses TRBV7-9 and TRBJ2-5; tentatively, D is TRBD1 or TRBD2 (5 bases each). This CDR3 is built from 15 residues. Per germline, CDR1 SEHNR and CDR2 FQNEAQ (reference sequence). V was shortened by 2 bases and J by 2 bases, with 12 bases between the two germline ends. CDR3 nucleotides: TGTGCCAGCAGCTTATTATCGGGGCGTCAAGAGACCCAGTACTTC. Its translation: CASSLLSGRQETQYF.

V usage is TRBV7-9 and J usage is TRBJ2-2; 7 nucleotides agree with TRBD1. The CDR3 loop spans 15 amino acids. The germline V gene has CDR1 SEHNR and CDR2 FQNEAQ (reference sequence). V lost 7 bases to trimming and J lost 3 bases; unmatched junction nucleotides: 8. The chain's CDR3 is CASTLTGVDTGELFF. Here the CDR3 DNA reads TGTGCCAGCACCCTTACAGGGGTGGACACCGGGGAGCTGTTTTTT.

CDR3 DNA sequence: TGTGCCAGCAGCCCCCGAGGACAGGGCGAAGAAGCTTTCTTT. Translation: CASSPRGQGEEAFF. The chain recombines TRBV11-3 with TRBJ1-1; TRBD1 agrees at 8 bases. The CDR3 length is 14 residues. Germline V gene sequence: CDR1 SGHNT, CDR2 YENEEA. With 5 bases clipped from V and 8 bases from J, the junction kept 10 bases outside the gene matches. Full variable domain (remainder filled in from reference TRBV11-3 and TRBJ1-1): EAGVVQSPRYKIIEKKQPVAFWCNPISGHNTLYWYLQNLGQGPELLIRYENEEAVDDSQLPKDRFSAERLKGVDSTLKIQPAELGDSAVYLCASSPRGQGEEAFFGQGTRLTVV.